This T cell receptor beta chain was documented in a study of shared clonotypes between healthy human individuals. On the study more broadly: The plates for each donor numbered three CD4 naive, three CD4 memory, two CD8 naive and one CD8 memory. Broader study findings: For naive CD4 cells, roughly 5.5% of clonotypes were shared across a few donors. Generation probability values for non-shared clonotypes were lower than those for clonotypes shared by all four donors.

CDR1 and CDR2 from the germline V gene are MDHEN and SYDVKM. Deletions cut 6 bases from V and 2 bases from J, with 14 bases between. The length of the CDR3 is 14 residues. Memory CD4+ cells were the fraction left after CD45RA+ naive selection. TCRdb's copy holds only in-frame clones and misses some; the assay was immunoSEQ multiplex PCR. The sample has roughly 2.2 million clones; just over 90% are singletons. Notes on this clone: The target antigen is unknown.

The sequencing input was naive CD4+ T cells from PBMCs. Subset denoted: CD45RA+ positively selected. The TCR comes from a man aged 18 to 35 in good health. Some clones in this sample may be carry-over from other donors' samples. The chain recombines TRBV28 with TRBJ2-7; D is perhaps TRBD1 (6 bases). The CDR3 is CASSPPGQTYEQYF. The DNA of the CDR3 is TGTGCCAGCAGCCCCCCAGGACAGACCTACGAGCAGTACTTC.